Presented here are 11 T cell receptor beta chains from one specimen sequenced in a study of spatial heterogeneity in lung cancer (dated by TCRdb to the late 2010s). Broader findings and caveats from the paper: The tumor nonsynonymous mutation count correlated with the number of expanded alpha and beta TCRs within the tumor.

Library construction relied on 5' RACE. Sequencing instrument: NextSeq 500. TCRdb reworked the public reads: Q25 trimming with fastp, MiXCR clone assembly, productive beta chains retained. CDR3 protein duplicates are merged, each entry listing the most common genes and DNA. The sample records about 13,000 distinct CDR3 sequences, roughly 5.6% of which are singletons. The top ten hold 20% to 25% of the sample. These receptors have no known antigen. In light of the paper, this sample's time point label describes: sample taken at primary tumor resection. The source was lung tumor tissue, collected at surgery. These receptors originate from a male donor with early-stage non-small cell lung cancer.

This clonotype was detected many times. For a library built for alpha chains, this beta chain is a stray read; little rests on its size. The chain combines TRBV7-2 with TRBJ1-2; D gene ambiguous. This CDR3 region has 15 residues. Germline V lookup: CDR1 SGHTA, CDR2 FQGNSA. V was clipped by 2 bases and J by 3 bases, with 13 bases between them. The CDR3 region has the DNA TGTGCCAGCAGCTTAATGCAAACAGCGCACTATGGCTACACCTTC. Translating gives CASSLMQTAHYGYTF.

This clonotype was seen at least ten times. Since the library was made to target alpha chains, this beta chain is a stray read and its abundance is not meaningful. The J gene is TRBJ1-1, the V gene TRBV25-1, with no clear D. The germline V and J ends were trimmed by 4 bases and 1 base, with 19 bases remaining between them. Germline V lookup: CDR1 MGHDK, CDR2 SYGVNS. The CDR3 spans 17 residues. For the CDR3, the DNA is TGTGCCAGCAGTGTGGGCCGGCCCGGACCTTCGAACACTGAAGCTTTCTTT. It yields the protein CASSVGRPGPSNTEAFF.

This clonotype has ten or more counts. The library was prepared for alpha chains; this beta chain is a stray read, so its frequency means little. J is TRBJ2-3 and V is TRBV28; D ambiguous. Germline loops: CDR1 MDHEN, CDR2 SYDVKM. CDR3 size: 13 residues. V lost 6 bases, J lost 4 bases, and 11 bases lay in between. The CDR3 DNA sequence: TGTGCCAGCAGAGGACCCTCCCCAGATACGCAGTATTTT. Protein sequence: CASRGPSPDTQYF.

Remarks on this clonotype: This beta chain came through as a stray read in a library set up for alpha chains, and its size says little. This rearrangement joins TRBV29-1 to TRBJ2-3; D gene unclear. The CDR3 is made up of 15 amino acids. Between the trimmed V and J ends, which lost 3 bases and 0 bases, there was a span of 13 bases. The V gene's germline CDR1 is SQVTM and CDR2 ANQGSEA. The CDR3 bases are TGCAGCGTTGATTTGTCAGGCACTAGCACAGATACGCAGTATTTT. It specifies CSVDLSGTSTDTQYF.

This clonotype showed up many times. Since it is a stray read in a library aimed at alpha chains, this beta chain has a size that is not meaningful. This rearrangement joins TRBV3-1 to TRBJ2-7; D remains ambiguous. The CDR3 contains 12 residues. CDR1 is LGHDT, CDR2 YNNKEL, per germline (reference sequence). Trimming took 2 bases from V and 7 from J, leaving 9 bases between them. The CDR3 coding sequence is TGTGCCAGCAGCCAAAGGTTAGGAGAGCAGTACTTC. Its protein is CASSQRLGEQYF.

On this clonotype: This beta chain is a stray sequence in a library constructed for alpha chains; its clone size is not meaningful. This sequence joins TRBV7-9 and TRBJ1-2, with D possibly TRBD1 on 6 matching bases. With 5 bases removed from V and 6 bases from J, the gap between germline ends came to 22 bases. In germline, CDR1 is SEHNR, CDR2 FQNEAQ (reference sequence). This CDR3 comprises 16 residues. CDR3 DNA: TGTGCCAGCAGCCCATGGCCCGGGGGCGCGAGTAATGGCTACACCTTC. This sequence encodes CASSPWPGGASNGYTF.

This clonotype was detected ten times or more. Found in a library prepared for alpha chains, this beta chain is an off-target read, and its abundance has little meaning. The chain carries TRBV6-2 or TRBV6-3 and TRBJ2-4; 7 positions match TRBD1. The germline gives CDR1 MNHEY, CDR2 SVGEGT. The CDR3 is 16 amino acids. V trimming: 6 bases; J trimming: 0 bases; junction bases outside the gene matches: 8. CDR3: CASSNQGDLAKNIQYF. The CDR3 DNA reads TGTGCCAGCAGCAACCAGGGGGACCTAGCCAAAAACATTCAGTACTTC.

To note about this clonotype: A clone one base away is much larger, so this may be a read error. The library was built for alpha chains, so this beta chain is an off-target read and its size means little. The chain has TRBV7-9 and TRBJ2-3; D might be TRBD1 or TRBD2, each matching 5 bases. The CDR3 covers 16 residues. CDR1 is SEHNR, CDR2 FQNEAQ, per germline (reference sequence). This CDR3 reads CASSPGSSGFQDTQCF. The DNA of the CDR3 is TGTGCCAGCAGCCCAGGGAGTAGTGGTTTCCAAGATACGCAGTGTTTT.

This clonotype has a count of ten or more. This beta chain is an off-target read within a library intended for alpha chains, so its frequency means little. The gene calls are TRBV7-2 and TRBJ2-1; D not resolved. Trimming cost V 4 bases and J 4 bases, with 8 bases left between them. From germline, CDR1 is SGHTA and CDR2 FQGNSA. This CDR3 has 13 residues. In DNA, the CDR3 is TGTGCCAGCAGCTCACAATGGTACAATGAGCAGTTCTTC. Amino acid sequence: CASSSQWYNEQFF.

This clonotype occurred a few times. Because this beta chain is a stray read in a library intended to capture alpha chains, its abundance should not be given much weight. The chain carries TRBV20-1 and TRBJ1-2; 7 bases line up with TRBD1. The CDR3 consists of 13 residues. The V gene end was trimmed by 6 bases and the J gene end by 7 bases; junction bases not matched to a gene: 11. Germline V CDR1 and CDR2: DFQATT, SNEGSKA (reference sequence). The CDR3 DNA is TGCAGTGCAAAACAGGGGTTCTATGGTGGCTACACCTTC. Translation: CSAKQGFYGGYTF.

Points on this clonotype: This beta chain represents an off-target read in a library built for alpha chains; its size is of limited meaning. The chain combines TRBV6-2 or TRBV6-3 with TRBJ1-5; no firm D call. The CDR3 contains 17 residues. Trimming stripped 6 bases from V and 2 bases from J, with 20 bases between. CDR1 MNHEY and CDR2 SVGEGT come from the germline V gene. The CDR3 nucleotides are TGTGCCAGCAGCTCCGTAACGGGCGCAGGTGGCAATCAGCCCCAGCATTTT. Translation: CASSSVTGAGGNQPQHF.